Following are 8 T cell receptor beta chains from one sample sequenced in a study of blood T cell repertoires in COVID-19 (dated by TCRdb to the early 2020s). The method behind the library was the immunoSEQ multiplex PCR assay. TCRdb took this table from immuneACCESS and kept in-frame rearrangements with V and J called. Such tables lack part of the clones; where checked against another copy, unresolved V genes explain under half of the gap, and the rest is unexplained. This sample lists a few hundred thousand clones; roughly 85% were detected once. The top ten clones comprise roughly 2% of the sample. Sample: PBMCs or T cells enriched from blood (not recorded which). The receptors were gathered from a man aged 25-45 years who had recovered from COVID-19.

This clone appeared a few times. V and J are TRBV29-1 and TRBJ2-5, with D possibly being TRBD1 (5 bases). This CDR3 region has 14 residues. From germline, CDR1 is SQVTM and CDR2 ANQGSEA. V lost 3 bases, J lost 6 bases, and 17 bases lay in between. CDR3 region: CSVDSPFQGKTQYF. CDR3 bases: TGCAGCGTTGACTCTCCGTTCCAGGGAAAGACCCAGTACTTC.

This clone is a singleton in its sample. The CDR3: CASTGIGGAQETQYF. Written as DNA, the CDR3 is TGTGCCAGCACGGGCATAGGGGGGGCCCAAGAGACCCAGTACTTC. This chain links TRBV6-6 with TRBJ2-5; tentative D call: TRBD2 (7 bases). Between the trimmed V and J ends, which lost 7 bases and 1 base, there was a span of 16 bases. This CDR3 is 15 amino acids long. The germline CDR1 and CDR2 sequences are MNHNY and SVGAGI (reference sequence).

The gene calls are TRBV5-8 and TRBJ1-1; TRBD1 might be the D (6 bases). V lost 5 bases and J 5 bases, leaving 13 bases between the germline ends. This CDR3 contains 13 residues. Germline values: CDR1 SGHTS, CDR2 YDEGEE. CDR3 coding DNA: TGTGCCAGCAGGCCACAACAGGGAACTGAAGCTTTCTTT. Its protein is CASRPQQGTEAFF.

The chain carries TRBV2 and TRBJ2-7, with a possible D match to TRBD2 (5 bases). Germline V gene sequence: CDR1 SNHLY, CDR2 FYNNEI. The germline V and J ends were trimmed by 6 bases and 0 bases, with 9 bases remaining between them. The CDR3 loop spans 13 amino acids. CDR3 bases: TGTGCCAGCAGGAGGAGGCTCTCCTACGAGCAGTACTTC. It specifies CASRRRLSYEQYF.

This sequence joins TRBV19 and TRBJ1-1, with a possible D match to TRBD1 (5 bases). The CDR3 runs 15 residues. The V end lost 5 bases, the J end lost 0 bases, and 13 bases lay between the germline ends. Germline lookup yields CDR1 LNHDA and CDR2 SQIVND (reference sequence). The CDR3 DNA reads TGTGCCAGTAGTCCCCTAACAGGCCTGAACACTGAAGCTTTCTTT. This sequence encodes CASSPLTGLNTEAFF.

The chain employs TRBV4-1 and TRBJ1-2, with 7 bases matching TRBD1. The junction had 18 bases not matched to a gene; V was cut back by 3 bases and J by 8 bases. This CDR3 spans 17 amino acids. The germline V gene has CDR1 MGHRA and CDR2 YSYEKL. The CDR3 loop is CASSQVETGSTPGGYTF. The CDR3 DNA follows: TGCGCCAGCAGCCAGGTCGAGACAGGGTCAACCCCTGGGGGCTACACCTTC.

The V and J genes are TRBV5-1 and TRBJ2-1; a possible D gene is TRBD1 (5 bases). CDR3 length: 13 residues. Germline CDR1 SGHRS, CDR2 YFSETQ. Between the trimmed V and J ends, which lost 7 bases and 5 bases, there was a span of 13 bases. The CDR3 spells CASSQTVNNEQFF. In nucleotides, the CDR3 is TGCGCCAGCTCCCAGACAGTTAACAATGAGCAGTTCTTC.

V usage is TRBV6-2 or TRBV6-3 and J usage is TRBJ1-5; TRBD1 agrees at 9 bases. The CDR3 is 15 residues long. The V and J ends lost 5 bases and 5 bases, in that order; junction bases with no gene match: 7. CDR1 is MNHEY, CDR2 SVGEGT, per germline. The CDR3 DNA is TGTGCCAGCAGTCCCCAGGACAGGGGATATCAGCCCCAGCATTTT. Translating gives CASSPQDRGYQPQHF.